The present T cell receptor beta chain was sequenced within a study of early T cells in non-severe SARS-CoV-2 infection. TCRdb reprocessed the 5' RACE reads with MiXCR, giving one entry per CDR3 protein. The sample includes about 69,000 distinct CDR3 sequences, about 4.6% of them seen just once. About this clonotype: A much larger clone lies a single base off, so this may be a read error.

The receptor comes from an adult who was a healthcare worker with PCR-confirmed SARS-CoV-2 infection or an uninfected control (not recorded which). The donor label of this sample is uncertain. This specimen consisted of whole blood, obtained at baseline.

The DNA of the CDR3 is TGTGCCAGCAGTTACTCGGGCAGAAAAGATGGCTACACCTTC. This translates into CASSYSGRKDGYTF. The genes are TRBV6-6 and TRBJ1-2; D ambiguous. V was pared by 0 bases and J by 6 bases, with 11 bases between. This CDR3 is 14 amino acids long. Germline CDR1 is MNHNY and CDR2 is SVGAGI (reference sequence).